What follows are 25 T cell receptor beta chains derived from one specimen sequenced in a study of T cells in Graves' hyperthyroidism and ophthalmopathy. Amplified TCR beta CDR3 regions derived from RNA transcripts. HTBI primers drove first-round RT-PCR of the TCR CDR3. TCRdb analysed the multiplex PCR reads with MiXCR anew, one entry per CDR3 protein. Seen here are around 350,000 distinct CDR3 sequences, approximately 19% observed once, and the top ten hold around 3.4%. What was sequenced was blood. These receptors all come from a woman aged 18-29 years with Graves' hyperthyroidism.

This clonotype was seen a handful of times. The chain is built from TRBV9 and TRBJ1-3; D perhaps matches TRBD1 (6 bases). In germline, CDR1 is SGDLS, CDR2 YYNGEE. CDR3 length: 18 residues. Trimming left V 0 bases short and J 0 bases short, with 16 bases between. The CDR3 loop reads CASSVAPQGWDSGNTIYF. DNA of the CDR3: TGTGCCAGCAGCGTAGCCCCACAGGGATGGGACTCTGGAAACACCATATATTTT. Variable domain in full (rest from reference TRBV9 and TRBJ1-3): DSGVTQTPKHLITATGQRVTLRCSPRSGDLSVYWYQQSLDQGLQFLIQYYNGEERAKGNILERFSAQQFPDLHSELNLSSLELGDSALYFCASSVAPQGWDSGNTIYFGEGSWLTVV.

The genes are TRBV20-1 and TRBJ2-4, with TRBD1 as a possible D gene (5 bases). The V and J ends lost 6 bases and 6 bases respectively, with 18 bases between them. Germline CDR1 DFQATT, CDR2 SNEGSKA (reference sequence). This CDR3 is built from 14 residues. The CDR3 bases are TGCAGTGCGGACAAGGGGCACCTTGGAAACATTCAGTACTTC. Amino acids: CSADKGHLGNIQYF.

This clonotype occurred many times. The chain recombines TRBV24-1 with TRBJ2-7; 11 nucleotides agree with TRBD2. Looked up from germline, CDR1 is KGHDR and CDR2 is SFDVKD. Trimming removed 3 bases from V and 2 bases from J; junction bases left unmatched: 5. The CDR3 is 16 amino acids. Here the CDR3 reads CATSDGTSGRAYEQYF. The CDR3 coding sequence is TGTGCCACCAGTGATGGGACTAGCGGCCGGGCCTACGAGCAGTACTTC.

Note on this clonotype: A read error may account for a junction end that differs from germline. Written as DNA, the CDR3 is TGTGCCAGCAGAGACCGGACAGGCCGGTTAAGGACTGAAACTTTCTTT. Amino acids: CASRDRTGRLRTETFF. The chain recombines TRBV6-1 with TRBJ1-1; 7 nucleotides align to TRBD1. Germline V lookup: CDR1 MNHNS, CDR2 SASEGT. The CDR3 is made up of 16 amino acids.

This clonotype was counted between two and nine times. The V and J genes are TRBV20-1 and TRBJ2-2; possible D gene TRBD2, 6 bases. Germline loops: CDR1 DFQATT, CDR2 SNEGSKA (reference sequence). Trimming shortened V by 0 bases and J by 6 bases, and 17 bases separated the two germline ends. This CDR3 is 16 amino acids long. CDR3 loop: CSARDEAAGLAGELFF. In DNA form, the CDR3 reads TGCAGTGCTAGAGATGAGGCGGCGGGGTTGGCCGGGGAGCTGTTTTTT.

Only a few counts were recorded for this clonotype. This sequence may be a read error, since a much larger clone differs from it by one base. Lacking the conserved final phenylalanine or tryptophan, this CDR3 likely reflects a read error. This rearrangement joins TRBV7-3 to TRBJ1-2, with D hard to call. The CDR3 spans 13 residues. The V gene's germline CDR1 is SGHTA and CDR2 FQGTGA. Between the trimmed V and J ends, which lost 1 base and 1 base, there was a span of 4 bases. The CDR3 bases are TGTGCCAGCAGCTTAAACCTTAACTATGGCTACACCGTC. It translates to CASSLNLNYGYTV.

This clonotype was picked up many times. The chain employs TRBV12-3 or TRBV12-4 and TRBJ1-6; possible D gene TRBD1, 5 bases. The CDR3 covers 14 residues. Trimming cost V 0 bases and J 9 bases, with 9 bases left between them. This CDR3 is CASSLAGVGSPLHF. As DNA, the CDR3 is TGTGCCAGCAGTTTAGCGGGGGTTGGTTCACCCCTCCACTTT.

The chain links TRBV29-1 to TRBJ1-1; D possibly corresponds to TRBD1 (5 bases). CDR1 is SQVTM and CDR2 is ANQGSEA in the germline V gene. The CDR3 has 13 amino acids. Trimming cost V 4 bases and J 4 bases, with 13 bases left between them. The CDR3 DNA is TGCAGCGTTGCCCCTGGGGGGACCACTGAAGCTTTCTTT. Translated, it gives CSVAPGGTTEAFF. The full variable domain, with the rest looked up from reference TRBV29-1 and TRBJ1-1, is SAVISQKPSRDICQRGTSLTIQCQVDSQVTMMFWYRQQPGQSLTLIATANQGSEATYESGFVIDKFPISRPNLTFSTLTVSNMSPEDSSIYLCSVAPGGTTEAFFGQGTRLTVV.

This clonotype came up many times. The V and J genes are TRBV19 and TRBJ1-1; 7 nucleotides agree with TRBD1. The ends lost 6 bases at V and 4 bases at J; junction bases unmatched: 11. The CDR3 length is 15 residues. CDR1 LNHDA and CDR2 SQIVND come from the germline V gene (reference sequence). Here the CDR3 DNA reads TGTGCCAGTAGGAGCCTCGGAGCAGGGGGCACTGAAGCTTTCTTT. Its protein product is CASRSLGAGGTEAFF.

Many counts were recorded for this clonotype. The V gene is TRBV6-2 or TRBV6-3, the J gene TRBJ2-2; D call uncertain. The ends were cut back, 6 bases at V and 5 bases at J, with 7 bases in the middle. CDR1 and CDR2 from the germline V gene are MNHEY and SVGEGT. The CDR3 runs to 12 residues. As DNA, the CDR3 is TGTGCCAGCAGCAGATTAACCGGGGAGCTGTTTTTT. This gives the protein CASSRLTGELFF.

This clonotype showed up just a few times. The chain uses TRBV10-2 and TRBJ1-5; D gene uncertain. Germline lookup yields CDR1 WSHSY and CDR2 SAAADI. V was cut by 8 bases and J by 0 bases, with 11 bases left in between. This CDR3 spans 14 amino acids. CDR3 sequence: CASGEEYSNQPQHF. The CDR3 nucleotides are TGCGCCAGCGGGGAGGAGTATAGCAATCAGCCCCAGCATTTT.

With regard to this clonotype: A clone one base away is much larger, so this may be a read error. V usage is TRBV7-2 and J usage is TRBJ1-1; D is unclear. There are 12 residues in the CDR3. Per germline, CDR1 SGHTA and CDR2 FQGNSA. The CDR3 spells CASGLVHTEAFF. The CDR3 DNA is TGTGCCAGCGGCTTAGTACACACTGAAGCTTTCTTT.

This clonotype has at least ten counts. V and J are TRBV12-3 or TRBV12-4 and TRBJ2-7, with D maybe TRBD2 (6 bases). V lost 3 bases and J 3 bases, leaving 15 bases between the germline ends. The CDR3 covers 15 residues. The DNA of the CDR3 is TGTGCCAGCAGTTTTAGTTCAGCGGGTGTCTACGAGCAGTACTTC. Protein sequence: CASSFSSAGVYEQYF.

Turning to this clonotype: This may arise from a read error, as a much more abundant clone is one base away. CDR3 in DNA: TGTGCCAGCAGCGAAGGCCAGGGCCTTTTTGAGCAGTACTTC. It specifies CASSEGQGLFEQYF. V is TRBV13 and J is TRBJ2-7; D perhaps matches TRBD1 (5 bases). The V end lost 5 bases, the J end lost 7 bases, and 18 bases lay between the germline ends. The CDR3 loop spans 14 amino acids. Looked up from germline, CDR1 is PRHDT and CDR2 is FYEKMQ (reference sequence).

This clonotype was detected ten times or more. The V gene is TRBV20-1, the J gene TRBJ1-5; D ambiguous. Trimming took 3 bases from V and 3 from J, leaving 9 bases between them. The CDR3 is 13 residues long. CDR1 DFQATT and CDR2 SNEGSKA come from the germline V gene (reference sequence). For the CDR3, the DNA is TGCAGTGCTAGTGGGCAGAACAATCAGCCCCAGCATTTT. Translation: CSASGQNNQPQHF.

This clonotype appeared many times. This rearrangement joins TRBV11-2 to TRBJ2-7; 8 nucleotides agree with TRBD2. The CDR3 is made up of 15 amino acids. Looked up from germline, CDR1 is SGHAT and CDR2 is FQNNGV. V trimming: 2 bases; J trimming: 4 bases; junction bases outside the gene matches: 7. CDR3 nucleotides: TGTGCCAGCAGCTTAAAAGGACGGGGGGGGTACGAGCAGTACTTC. Protein product: CASSLKGRGGYEQYF.

This clonotype was picked up many times. This sequence joins TRBV6-1 and TRBJ1-5, with D uncertain. The V gene's germline CDR1 is MNHNS and CDR2 SASEGT. With 7 bases removed from V and 5 bases from J, the gap between germline ends came to 12 bases. This CDR3 is built from 13 residues. The CDR3 DNA reads TGTGCCAGCACTCAACGGCGCGATCAGCCCCAGCATTTT. Its translation: CASTQRRDQPQHF.

This clonotype turned up a few times. CDR3 nucleotide sequence: TGTGCCAGCTCATCTCTACATGGGGATAAGCAACCCCAGCATTTT. It translates to CASSSLHGDKQPQHF. V gene TRBV18 combines with J gene TRBJ1-5; no clear D gene. Trimming stripped 5 bases from V and 10 bases from J, with 21 bases between. The CDR3 is 15 amino acids. CDR1 and CDR2 from the germline V gene are KGHSH and LQKENI.

The sample holds many counts of this clonotype. The J gene is TRBJ2-7, the V gene TRBV28; D not certain. Germline V lookup: CDR1 MDHEN, CDR2 SYDVKM. The CDR3 covers 15 residues. V was shortened by 4 bases and J by 1 base, with 14 bases between the two germline ends. CDR3 DNA: TGTGCCAGCAGTTATCCGGGCCCTTATTCCTACGAGCAGTACTTC. As protein: CASSYPGPYSYEQYF.

The table lists this clonotype with many counts. The chain couples TRBV7-9 to TRBJ1-1, with D unresolved. Germline CDR1 and CDR2: SEHNR and FQNEAQ (reference sequence). V lost 1 base and J lost 6, with 9 bases in between. The CDR3 has 13 residues. CDR3 sequence: CASSLVPGSEAFF. The CDR3 DNA sequence: TGTGCCAGCAGCTTAGTCCCGGGTTCTGAAGCTTTCTTT.

This clonotype came up many times. The rearrangement joins TRBV2 to TRBJ2-1, with a tentative D call TRBD1 (7 bases). Trimming pared 10 bases from V and 8 bases from J, leaving 15 bases between. Germline CDR1 and CDR2: SNHLY and FYNNEI. The CDR3 contains 12 residues. This CDR3 reads CATRGEGDEQFF. CDR3 bases: TGTGCCACCAGGGGGGAAGGGGATGAGCAGTTCTTC.

The table lists this clonotype with many counts. The chain recombines TRBV20-1 with TRBJ2-4; 9 bases are a match to TRBD2. Trimming at V came to 5 bases and at J to 4 bases, leaving 3 bases not matched to a gene. The CDR3 runs to 13 residues. The germline CDR1 and CDR2 sequences are DFQATT and SNEGSKA (reference sequence). CDR3 nucleotides: TGCAGTGCTTCCACTAGCGGGAAAAACATTCAGTACTTC. It translates to CSASTSGKNIQYF.

This clonotype has at least ten counts. The chain joins TRBV14 to TRBJ1-5; unclear D gene. CDR1 and CDR2 from the germline V gene are SGHDN and FVKESK. With 4 bases removed from V and 1 base from J, the gap between germline ends came to 8 bases. This CDR3 contains 14 residues. CDR3 region: CASSRVGSNQPQHF. The CDR3 DNA follows: TGTGCCAGCAGCCGGGTTGGGAGCAATCAGCCCCAGCATTTT.

Only a few counts were recorded for this clonotype. The rearrangement links TRBV30 to TRBJ1-2; TRBD1 might be the D (5 bases). The length of the CDR3 is 14 residues. Germline V gene lookup returns CDR1 GTSNPN and CDR2 SVGIG (reference sequence). Deletions cut 4 bases from V and 6 bases from J, with 18 bases between. DNA of the CDR3: TGTGCCTGGACGAATGCCCAGTGGGGCGATGGCTACACCTTC. Translation: CAWTNAQWGDGYTF.

This clonotype was detected ten times or more. The chain employs TRBV20-1 and TRBJ2-7; D tentatively fits TRBD1 or TRBD2 (5 bases each). This CDR3 has 13 residues. The V end lost 2 bases, the J end lost 6 bases, and 14 bases lay between the germline ends. Germline-derived CDR1 and CDR2 are DFQATT and SNEGSKA (reference sequence). The CDR3 protein is CSARSGTWGEQYF. CDR3 nucleotides: TGCAGTGCTAGATCCGGGACCTGGGGCGAGCAGTACTTC.